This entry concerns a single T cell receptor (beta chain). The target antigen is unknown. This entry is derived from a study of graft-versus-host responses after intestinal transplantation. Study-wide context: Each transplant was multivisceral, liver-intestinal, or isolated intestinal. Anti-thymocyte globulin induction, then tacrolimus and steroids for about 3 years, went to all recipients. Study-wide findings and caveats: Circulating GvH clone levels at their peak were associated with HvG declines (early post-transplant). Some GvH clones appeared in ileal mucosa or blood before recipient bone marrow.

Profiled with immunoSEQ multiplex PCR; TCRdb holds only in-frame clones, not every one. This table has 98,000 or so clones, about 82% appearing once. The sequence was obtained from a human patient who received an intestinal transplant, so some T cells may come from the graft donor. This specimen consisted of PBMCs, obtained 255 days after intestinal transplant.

The CDR3, as DNA: TGTGCCAGCAGTGAAACTAACCCGAACACTGAAGCTTTCTTT. This codes for CASSETNPNTEAFF. The rearrangement links TRBV2 to TRBJ1-1; D is unresolved. V was pared by 2 bases and J by 1 base, with 8 bases between. This CDR3 is 14 amino acids long. Per germline, CDR1 SNHLY and CDR2 FYNNEI.